This T cell receptor beta chain originates from a study of cytomegalovirus exposure and HLA in healthy donors (dated by TCRdb to about 2017). A note on the overall study: In an earlier analysis of 587 of the donors, around 300 Gb of sequence data and 100 million or so unique TCR beta sequences from 150 million to 200 million T cells were reported. An early release that covered 500 to 800 HLA-typed donors contained approximately 300 gigabases of sequencing data and 80 million or so unique TCR sequences. Of the roughly 430 genotyped donors, over 70% fell in the genetic ancestry cluster associated with self-reported Caucasian donors. The study was designed to test whether signatures of past pathogen exposure could be identified by cataloging public T cell receptors. The study used immunosequencing to profile the T cell repertoires of around 600 subjects and linked those repertoires to cytomegalovirus serostatus. Besides the first cohort of around 700 subjects, a separate validation cohort made up of 120 or so different subjects was used. High-throughput TCR immunosequencing, statistical association of individual TCRs with disease status, and machine learning were combined to predict cytomegalovirus infection status. A later analysis re-analyzed previously published TCR beta repertoires from roughly 630 donors and added high-resolution HLA genotyping to study TCR occurrence patterns. The later analysis used no new phenotypic data to find candidate immune exposures, relying instead on TCR beta sequences and their occurrence across donors. An earlier analysis of 587 of the donors used high-throughput TCR beta sequencing to judge whether each TCR beta V gene segment behaved as functional or pseudogenic. Donor age, sex, ethnicity and CMV serostatus were compiled alongside the repertoire data. Genome-wide SNP genotypes for about 65% of the 666 donors were used in a later genetic analysis, which treated that subset as a discovery cohort. All discovery cohort repertoires had been generated on a single sequencing platform. HLA typing included class I and class II loci at four-digit resolution. Typing coverage differed by locus: A, B, C, DRB1 and DQB1 were typed in about 620-640 donors, DQA1 in about 510, DPA1 in some 610, and DPB1 in 400 to 490. Roughly 5 DR-DQ haplotypes were handled as single units for association and clustering, since linkage in the cohort was strong. Among some 410 genotyped donors of the cohort, an average of about 240,000 unique TCR beta nucleotide sequences were sequenced per donor, 15% to 20% of them non-productive.

Concerning this clone: Its antigen is unknown. Base-call qualities are not available, and no considerably larger clone is one nucleotide away.

The library was produced with the immunoSEQ multiplex PCR assay. A mixture of 60 forward primers for TCR Vbeta segments and 13 reverse primers for TCR Jbeta segments was used in the multiplex PCR. The CDR3 region of rearranged TCR beta genes was amplified from genomic DNA by a multiplex PCR assay. The Illumina HiSeq System was used to sequence the amplified TCR beta libraries as 87-base-pair reads. The paper's data handling went like this. Across the 600 to 700 repertoires, a later analysis counted tens of millions of unique TCR beta chains, 9.5 million to 12 million of which were shared by at least two donors. Raw reads were error-corrected and collapsed into unique sequences by a nearest-neighbor algorithm in which closely related sequences were merged to remove PCR and sequencing errors. Alignment of CDR3 sequences to IMGT reference sequences was used to assign V, D and J gene segments. For a sequence to be retained, at least a six-nucleotide match to both a V gene segment and a J gene segment was required. A rearrangement was called productive if the CDR3 had no stop codons and remained in frame with V and J, and every other rearrangement was called non-productive. CDR3 was defined according to IMGT convention as the region running from the second conserved V-encoded cysteine to the conserved J-encoded phenylalanine. The earlier analysis of 500 to 750 of the donors excluded any sequence lacking an unambiguous match to a single V gene segment. In an earlier analysis of 450 to 750 of the donors, a V segment was called functional when productive rearrangements were above 56.7%, and segregating when the standard deviation between donors exceeded 5%. A statistical classification framework was developed to diagnose cytomegalovirus status using the catalog of TCR beta chain sequences. In a later analysis, TCR nucleotide sequences were compared against IMGT/GENE-DB human TR gene sequences so that V and J genes could be assigned. In a later analysis, CDR3 sequences and most-parsimonious VDJ recombination scenarios were assigned using the TCRdist pipeline. In a later analysis, every TCR beta chain was defined by the combination of its CDR3 amino acid sequence and its V-gene family, and reads without a unique V-gene family were dropped. A later analysis removed 500 to 600 highly shared, low-generation-probability nucleotide sequences to deal with suspected cross-contamination and a sequencing artifact. A later analysis calculated a clonal expansion index for each public chain from normalized within-repertoire ranks of inferred template counts. Generation probabilities in a later analysis came from a VDJ recombination model fitted to out-of-frame rearrangements, and those results were checked against IGoR. In a later analysis, TCR-TCR, TCR-HLA and TCR-CMV co-occurrence was scored with hypergeometric tests, and a repertoire-size bias correction was applied to TCR pairs. False discovery rates were estimated in a later analysis by permuting HLA or CMV assignments 20 times. In a later analysis, co-occurring TCRs were grouped with DBSCAN, and TCRdist sequence similarity was added when clustering was performed within HLA-allele-positive subsets. Co-occurrence clustering excluded repertoires with fewer than 30,000 or more than 120,000 public chains, plus five with anomalous nucleotide sharing. In its TCRdb copy, this immuneACCESS table keeps in-frame sequences only and misses some clones. Where compared with another copy, unresolved V genes explain less than half of these, and the others have no known cause. The V and J calls and clone size were taken over from that table, and D and trimming were inferred from the DNA. Here the sample has 90,000 to 130,000 clones; about 79% occur a single time. Around 3% of the sample belongs to the ten largest clones.

General findings and caveats noted by the study authors: A later analysis associated about 17,000 TCR beta sequences with specific HLA alleles at a false discovery rate of 0.05. In this cohort, only TCR beta chains were sequenced, and detectable features were limited by the absence of alpha or paired-chain data. A further reported finding was that TCR beta sequences accurately predicted the HLA-A and HLA-B alleles for most subjects in the first cohort. Several of the top co-occurrence clusters appeared to be linked to parvovirus B19, influenza, CMV and Epstein-Barr virus, according to a later analysis. An association between a missense DCLRE1C variant and V-gene and J-gene trimming of TCR beta chains was found in a later genetic analysis and replicated in an independent cohort. Presence/absence analyses assumed roughly uniform sequencing depth across donors, an assumption that may not hold. A total of 164 TCR beta chains were listed by the study as associated with cytomegalovirus. Most TCR sequences were observed very rarely across donors, whereas some public TCRs were present in many individuals. According to a later genetic analysis, donors in an Asian-associated ancestry cluster had fewer N-insertions in productive TCRs than the approximately 670-donor mean. Three of the identified cytomegalovirus-associated TCR beta chains were confirmed in vitro to be specific for cytomegalovirus antigens. Linkage disequilibrium might explain the correlated functional status among segregating V segments, but an unknown experimental factor could not be excluded. Because counts were too low, seventeen rarely observed V segments, including chromosome 9 orphons, were excluded from the earlier analysis of 587 of the donors. Assigning TCR associations to individual alleles was difficult when HLA alleles, especially DR and DQ, strongly co-occurred. A group of highly shared sequence variants was considered likely to be a technical artifact of the sequencing pipeline. In a later analysis, the rate of TCR association differed among HLA loci, with DRB1 alleles having the most associated TCRs and HLA-C alleles having the fewest. Because HLA typing was unavailable for some donors at each locus, only the typed subset was used in association tests. Cytomegalovirus status was reported to be diagnosed by the classifier with high specificity and sensitivity in both the original and validation cohorts. It was suggested by the authors that the approach could potentially be generalized to other disease states and immunological phenotypes. The 87-base-pair reads could not distinguish some IMGT-functional V segments, including TRBV6-2 and TRBV6-3, so those segments were excluded. In an earlier analysis of roughly 560 of the donors, most TCR beta V segments were observed in productive rearrangements about 90% or about 30% of the time, broadly matching IMGT annotations. In a later analysis, HLA-associated TCR beta chains were found to be more clonally expanded and to have lower generation probabilities than equally common non-associated chains. For the cohort, immune exposure information was limited to CMV serostatus. A later analysis found that most CMV-associated TCR beta chains appeared HLA-restricted, with HLA associations seemingly driven largely by CMV exposure.

V lost 6 bases and J lost 3 bases; the stretch between them is 14 bases long. The CDR3 measures 15 amino acids from cysteine to phenylalanine. Of all the DNA, just the CDR3 is kept, 45 bases in frame from base 1. Reading the germline V gene (reference sequence) gives CDR1 MNHEY and CDR2 SMNVEV. The cohort consisted of 600 to 700 healthy bone marrow donors. At the time of sampling, all cohort members were nominally healthy, though unrecorded immune exposures were likely present. The donor tested CMV seropositive, placing the donor among the 289 seropositive members of the cohort. A peripheral blood sample was provided by each donor, and peripheral blood mononuclear cells were used for TCR beta sequencing. The Qiagen DNeasy Blood Extraction Kit was used to extract genomic DNA from the blood cell samples.

In this chain, TRBV27 is recombined with TRBJ1-4, and possibly TRBD1, on 6 matching bases. The sequence was obtained from a young woman in good health and CMV-seropositive. Sequencing was carried out using PBMCs. This receptor has the CDR3 CASSLQGLANEKLFF. The nucleotide sequence reads TGTGCCAGCAGCCTACAGGGCTTGGCTAATGAAAAACTGTTTTTT. Here the CDR3 is joined to the reference TRBV27 and TRBJ1-4 genes, and the full variable domain is: EAQVTQNPRYLITVTGKKLTVTCSQNMNHEYMSWYRQDPGLGLRQIYYSMNVEVTDKGDVPEGYKVSRKEKRNFPLILESPSPNQTSLYFCASSLQGLANEKLFFGSGTQLSVL.